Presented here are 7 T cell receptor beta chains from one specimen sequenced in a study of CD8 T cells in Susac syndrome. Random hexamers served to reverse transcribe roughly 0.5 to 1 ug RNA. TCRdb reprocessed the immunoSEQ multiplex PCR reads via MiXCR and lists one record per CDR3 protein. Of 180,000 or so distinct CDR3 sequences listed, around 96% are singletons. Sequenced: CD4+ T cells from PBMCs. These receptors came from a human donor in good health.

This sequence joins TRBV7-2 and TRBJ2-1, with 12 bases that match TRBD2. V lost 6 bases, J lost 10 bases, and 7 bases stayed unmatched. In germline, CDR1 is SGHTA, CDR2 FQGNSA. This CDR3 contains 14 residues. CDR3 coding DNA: TGTGCCAGCAGGCGGACTAGCGGGGAGGGGGAGCAGTTCTTC. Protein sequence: CASRRTSGEGEQFF.

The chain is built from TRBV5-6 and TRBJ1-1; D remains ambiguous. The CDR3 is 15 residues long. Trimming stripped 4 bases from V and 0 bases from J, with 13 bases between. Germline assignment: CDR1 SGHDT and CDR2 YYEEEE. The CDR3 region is CASSTLGAVNTEAFF. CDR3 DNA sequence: TGTGCCAGCAGCACCCTGGGAGCGGTGAACACTGAAGCTTTCTTT.

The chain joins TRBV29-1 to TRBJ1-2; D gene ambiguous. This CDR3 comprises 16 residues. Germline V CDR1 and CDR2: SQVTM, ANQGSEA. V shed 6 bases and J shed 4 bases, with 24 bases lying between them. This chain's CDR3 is CSVAGDVGTTSYGYTF. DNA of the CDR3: TGCAGCGTGGCAGGCGATGTCGGAACAACCAGCTATGGCTACACCTTC.

As DNA, the CDR3 is TGCGCCAGCAGCCAGGGGGCTAGGGGGGAGACCGAAGCTTTCTTT. Amino acids: CASSQGARGETEAFF. The rearrangement joins TRBV4-3 to TRBJ1-1, with D possibly matching TRBD1 (6 bases). This CDR3 contains 15 residues. V was shortened by 3 bases and J by 8 bases, with 19 bases between the two germline ends. Germline V lookup: CDR1 LGHNA, CDR2 YSLEER.

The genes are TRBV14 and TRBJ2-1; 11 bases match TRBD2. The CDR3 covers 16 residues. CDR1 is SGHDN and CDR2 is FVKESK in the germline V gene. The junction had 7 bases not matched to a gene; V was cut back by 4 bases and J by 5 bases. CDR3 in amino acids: CASSRPSGRPDNEQFF. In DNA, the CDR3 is TGTGCCAGCAGCCGCCCTAGCGGGAGGCCCGACAATGAGCAGTTCTTC.

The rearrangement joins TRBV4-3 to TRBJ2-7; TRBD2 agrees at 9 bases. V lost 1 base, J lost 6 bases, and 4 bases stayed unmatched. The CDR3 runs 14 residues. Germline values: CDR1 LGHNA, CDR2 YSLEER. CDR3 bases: TGCGCCAGCAGCCAAGCATTAGCGGGAGCCGAGCAGTACTTC. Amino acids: CASSQALAGAEQYF.

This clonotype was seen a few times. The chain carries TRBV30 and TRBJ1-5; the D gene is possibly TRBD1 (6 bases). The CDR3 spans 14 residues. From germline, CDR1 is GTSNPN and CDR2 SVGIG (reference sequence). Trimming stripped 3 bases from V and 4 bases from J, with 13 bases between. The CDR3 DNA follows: TGTGCCTGGAGGACCGGACAGCCTAATCAGCCCCAGCATTTT. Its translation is CAWRTGQPNQPQHF.